The clone carrying this T cell receptor (beta chain) turned up a few times. After removal of 4 bases from V and 7 bases from J, the junction contained 3 bases not matched to a gene. The CDR3 totals 13 residues. Germline loops: CDR1 SNHLY, CDR2 FYNNEI. This sample is drawn from a study of blood T cell repertoires in COVID-19. Study summary: PBMCs, B-cell-depleted T cells, or T cells were the source of the cDNA or gDNA that made up the material.

Authors' analysis steps: Amplification from reference gene primers served as the basis for estimated nucleated cell counts. The table came from immunoSEQ multiplex PCR; TCRdb's copy has only in-frame clones and leaves some out. That table is the source of V, J and clone size, and D and trimming were worked out from the DNA. The table lists around 15,000 clones, nearly 90% of them singletons. The chain carries TRBV2 and TRBJ2-2, with TRBD1 identical over 7 bases. Sequencing was done on a sample of peripheral blood. The sequence was collected from a man older than 75 with acute or convalescent COVID-19. This CDR3 is CASSGQGSGELFF. In DNA, the CDR3 is TGTGCCAGCAGTGGACAGGGAAGCGGGGAGCTGTTTTTT.